What follows is one T cell receptor beta chain and its context. Its antigen is undetermined. This entry is derived from a study of OX40 agonist ivuxolimab in advanced cancers. Background on the study: Patients received the agonistic anti-OX40 (CD134) antibody ivuxolimab. Partial responses were achieved by three patients, one with hepatocellular carcinoma and two with cutaneous melanoma. From about 20 to 80 years was the age range, with a mean of 60 years, and about 83% were male. General observations from the study: Clonal expansion was among the lowest in partial responders at 0.1-3.0 mg/kg, especially CD8+.

Clones were read by immunoSEQ multiplex PCR, and TCRdb kept only the in-frame ones, dropping some. The data hold roughly 81,000 clones, with approximately 83% observed a single time. The CDR3 covers 15 residues. In germline, CDR1 is LNHDA, CDR2 SQIVND (reference sequence). The sequences come from CD4+ or CD8+ T cells sorted from blood, collected in a trial of the OX40 agonist ivuxolimab. The TCR sequence derives from an adult with an advanced solid tumor such as melanoma, head and neck, liver or kidney cancer. The V and J genes are TRBV19 and TRBJ2-5; TRBD1 is a possible D gene (5 bases). The DNA end lines up better with TRBJ2-7; the J call may be wrong. The CDR3 nucleotides read TGTGCCAGTAGTATTGAGCAGGGTGGGTACCACGAGCAGTACTTC. Protein: CASSIEQGGYHEQYF.